These T cell receptor beta chains were read from a single sample in a study of blood T cell repertoires in COVID-19. Measured with immunoSEQ multiplex PCR; TCRdb has only the in-frame clones, and not every one. Seen here are about 84,000 clones, 83% observed once, and the top ten hold roughly 30%. The sequencing input was peripheral blood. The receptors derive from a woman at least 80 years old with acute or convalescent COVID-19. Each CDR3 is given with its conserved first and last residue. D genes are given only for firm matches. Expanded clones get a size class; other rows say once, few or many, or leave the size out.

.	TRBD2	TRBV28	TRBJ2-3	CASRSGGGTDTQYF	TGTGCCAGCCGGAGCGGGGGGGGCACAGATACGCAGTATTTT
.	TRBD2	TRBV5-1	TRBJ2-1	CASSLGLAGVLYNEQFF	TGCGCCAGCAGCTTGGGACTAGCGGGGGTCCTCTACAATGAGCAGTTCTTC
once	TRBD1	TRBV28	TRBJ1-2	CASGLTGGPTNYGYTF	TGTGCCAGCGGGCTGACAGGGGGCCCAACTAACTATGGCTACACCTTC
.	TRBD1	TRBV7-2	TRBJ1-2	CASSPATGQSYGYTF	TGTGCCAGCAGCCCGGCTACGGGACAGTCCTATGGCTACACCTTC
.	.	TRBV11-2	TRBJ2-6	CASSPSVLSGANVLTF	TGTGCCAGCAGCCCCTCGGTCCTCTCTGGGGCCAACGTCCTGACTTTC
.	.	TRBV5-1	TRBJ1-5	CASSFDVSQPQHF	TGCGCCAGCAGCTTCGATGTGAGTCAGCCCCAGCATTTT
.	.	TRBV5-1	TRBJ2-1	CASSLETGLRNEQFF	TGCGCCAGCAGCTTGGAAACAGGGCTACGTAATGAGCAGTTCTTC
.	.	TRBV29-1	TRBJ2-7	CSVEAGYYEQYF	TGCAGCGTTGAAGCAGGATACTACGAGCAGTACTTC
.	.	TRBV7-9	TRBJ1-4	CASSILMRGIEKLFF	TGTGCCAGCAGCATCCTGATGAGGGGGATCGAAAAACTGTTTTTT
.	TRBD2	TRBV18	TRBJ2-7	CASSPLTSGSPYEQYF	TGTGCCAGCTCACCATTGACTAGCGGGTCCCCCTACGAGCAGTACTTC
.	TRBD2	TRBV6-5	TRBJ2-1	CASSYPSGGNNEQFF	TGTGCCAGCAGTTACCCCAGCGGGGGTAACAATGAGCAGTTCTTC
.	.	TRBV5-8	TRBJ1-1	CASSLGTDSSMNTEAFF	TGTGCCAGCAGCTTGGGGACAGATTCTTCCATGAACACTGAAGCTTTCTTT
.	TRBD2	TRBV7-2	TRBJ2-7	CASSFASGDSYEQYF	TGTGCCAGCAGCTTTGCCAGCGGGGACTCCTACGAGCAGTACTTC
.	TRBD1	TRBV5-6	TRBJ2-6	CASSPGQGYSGANVLTF	TGTGCCAGCAGCCCGGGACAGGGGTACTCTGGGGCCAACGTCCTGACTTTC
.	.	TRBV12-3/TRBV12-4	TRBJ2-7	CASSPGQTYEQYF	TGTGCCAGCAGCCCCGGACAGACCTACGAGCAGTACTTC
.	.	TRBV19	TRBJ1-2	CASSARQAYYGYTF	TGTGCCAGTAGCGCAAGGCAGGCTTACTATGGCTACACCTTC
.	.	TRBV18	TRBJ1-3	CASSPPSISGNTIYF	TGTGCCAGCTCACCACCTTCTATCTCTGGAAACACCATATATTTT
.	.	TRBV4-2	TRBJ2-3	CASSRGVAEVTDTQYF	TGTGCCAGCAGCCGGGGGGTAGCGGAGGTCACAGATACGCAGTATTTT
few	TRBD2	TRBV28	TRBJ2-3	CASSFTSGRSDTQYF	TGTGCCAGCAGTTTCACTAGCGGGAGGTCGGATACGCAGTATTTT
.	TRBD1	TRBV7-9	TRBJ1-1	CASSSGQGSTEAFF	TGTGCCAGCAGCTCGGGACAGGGGAGCACTGAAGCTTTCTTT
.	TRBD2	TRBV4-1	TRBJ2-7	CASSQGLAGFYEQYF	TGCGCCAGCAGCCAAGGGCTAGCGGGGTTCTACGAGCAGTACTTC
once	TRBD1	TRBV7-2	TRBJ1-5	CASSPPTGAQPQHF	TGTGCCAGCAGCCCCCCGACAGGGGCCCAGCCCCAGCATTTT
.	.	TRBV7-2	TRBJ1-2	CASSLVKTTGGYTF	TGTGCCAGCAGCTTAGTTAAGACGACTGGGGGCTACACCTTC
few	.	TRBV3-1/TRBV3-2	TRBJ1-1	CASSHERGLGGTEAFF	TGTGCCAGCAGCCATGAGAGAGGCCTCGGGGGGACTGAAGCTTTCTTT
.	.	TRBV5-6	TRBJ2-1	CASYLNNEQFF	TGTGCCAGCTATCTAAACAATGAGCAGTTCTTC
.	TRBD1	TRBV10-3	TRBJ2-7	CAISTGDGAYEQYF	TGTGCCATCAGTACAGGGGATGGGGCTTACGAGCAGTACTTC
once	TRBD1	TRBV5-4	TRBJ2-1	CASSLAVGQGQFF	TGTGCCAGCAGCTTGGCCGTCGGACAGGGGCAGTTCTTC
.	.	TRBV6-6	TRBJ2-3	CASSPTMRDGSDTQYF	TGTGCCAGCAGTCCCACCATGCGGGACGGTTCAGATACGCAGTATTTT
.	.	TRBV7-3	TRBJ2-3	CASSPVSSTDTQYF	TGTGCCAGCAGCCCGGTGTCTAGCACAGATACGCAGTATTTT
.	TRBD1	TRBV28	TRBJ2-3	CASIPGQGGDTQYF	TGTGCCAGCATACCGGGACAGGGGGGAGATACGCAGTATTTT
.	.	TRBV7-8	TRBJ1-5	CASSFQGSQPQHF	TGTGCCAGCAGCTTCCAGGGAAGTCAGCCCCAGCATTTT
.	.	TRBV21-1	TRBJ2-1	CASSKARRLASYNEQFF	TGTGCCAGCAGCAAAGCAAGGCGACTAGCGTCTTACAATGAGCAGTTCTTC
.	TRBD1	TRBV6-5	TRBJ1-6	CASILDRGSPLHF	TGTGCCAGCATTCTTGACAGGGGGTCACCCCTCCACTTT
few	.	TRBV4-3	TRBJ2-7	CASSQDRASEAYEQYF	TGCGCCAGCAGCCAAGATCGGGCTAGCGAGGCCTACGAGCAGTACTTC
.	.	TRBV10-3	TRBJ2-3	CAISGTGTTDTQYF	TGTGCCATCAGTGGGACGGGAACCACAGATACGCAGTATTTT
.	TRBD1	TRBV11-2	TRBJ1-6	CASSPSRQGPSYNSPLHF	TGTGCCAGCAGCCCAAGCCGACAGGGACCCTCCTATAATTCACCCCTCCACTTT
.	.	TRBV20-1	TRBJ1-1	CAPGHPLKAFF	TGCGCCCCGGGACACCCTCTGAAAGCTTTCTTT
.	.	TRBV7-9	TRBJ2-5	CASSLNAETQYF	TGTGCCAGCAGCTTAAACGCGGAGACCCAGTACTTC
.	TRBD1	TRBV24-1	TRBJ2-5	CATSDTGTGLQETQYF	TGTGCCACCAGTGATACTGGGACAGGCCTACAAGAGACCCAGTACTTC
.	.	TRBV28	TRBJ2-7	CASHAPAIPYEQYF	TGTGCCAGCCACGCGCCAGCGATCCCCTACGAGCAGTACTTC
.	.	TRBV21-1	TRBJ2-7	CASSPHGRYEQYF	TGTGCCAGCAGCCCTCATGGGAGGTACGAGCAGTACTTC
.	TRBD1	TRBV7-8	TRBJ2-5	CASSPTGSETQYF	TGTGCCAGCAGCCCGACAGGGTCAGAGACCCAGTACTTC
.	.	TRBV4-1	TRBJ2-1	CASSQDREAAYSYNEQFF	TGCGCCAGCAGCCAAGACAGGGAAGCAGCGTACTCCTACAATGAGCAGTTCTTC
.	TRBD2	TRBV5-1	TRBJ2-1	CASSLETSGGSYNEQFF	TGCGCCAGCAGCTTGGAAACTAGCGGAGGCTCCTACAATGAGCAGTTCTTC
.	.	TRBV5-1	TRBJ2-3	CASSLKDFHTDTQYF	TGCGCCAGCAGCTTGAAGGACTTTCACACAGATACGCAGTATTTT
.	TRBD2	TRBV7-9	TRBJ2-7	CASSISGASYEQYF	TGTGCCAGCAGTATTAGCGGGGCCTCCTACGAGCAGTACTTC
.	TRBD1	TRBV5-1	TRBJ1-1	CASSRQGAVTEAFF	TGCGCCAGCAGCAGACAGGGGGCAGTCACTGAAGCTTTCTTT
.	.	TRBV13	TRBJ2-7	CASRLEGRSYEQYF	TGTGCCAGCAGACTGGAGGGGAGGTCCTACGAGCAGTACTTC
.	.	TRBV10-1	TRBJ2-2	CASSAPSGELFF	TGCGCCAGCAGTGCCCCCTCCGGGGAGCTGTTTTTT